The source of this TCR beta chain is a study of T-cell memory formation after mild COVID-19. One entry per CDR3 protein, called by TCRdb with MiXCR from the 5' RACE reads. Of about 560,000 distinct CDR3 sequences listed, roughly 18% were seen once; the top ten hold around 12%. This clonotype was seen a handful of times. This CDR3 has 15 residues. Germline V gene lookup returns CDR1 SGHTA and CDR2 FQGNSA. The V end was cut by 0 bases, the J end by 8 bases, with 16 bases between. V gene TRBV7-2 combines with J gene TRBJ1-2; D is possibly TRBD1 (5 bases). The sequence was obtained from an adult woman who had mild COVID-19 (a few samples of this study predate the infection). Cell type and time point are not known. Sample: PBMCs or a T cell subset sorted from them (not recorded which). The CDR3 DNA reads TGTGCCAGCAGCTTAGCGGGGGAGGTCGTGGGAGGCTACACCTTC. Translation: CASSLAGEVVGGYTF.